This T cell receptor (beta chain) came from a study of a mutant IDH1 vaccine in newly diagnosed glioma. The wider study: Patients received eight vaccinations in weeks 1, 3, 5, 7, 11, 15, 19, 23. Investigators started vaccination 4-6 weeks after radiotherapy alone, or with temozolomide cycles. Most patients had received both radiotherapy and temozolomide, the prior options being radiotherapy, temozolomide, or both.

Time point here: week 11, during vaccination. The investigators gave 300 ug of mutant IDH1 20-mer peptide in each vaccine dose, together with topical imiquimod. This clone was detected only once. The antigen remains unidentified. TCRdb's copy holds only in-frame clones and misses some; the assay was immunoSEQ multiplex PCR. This table holds fewer than 75,000 clones, around 85% found once. The trim removed 3 bases at V and 5 bases at J, leaving 7 bases unmatched. The CDR3 length is 15 residues. Germline values: CDR1 SGDLS, CDR2 YYNGEE. The rearrangement joins TRBV9 to TRBJ1-1, with TRBD1 matching 10 bases. This TCR came from a woman aged 50 to 60 with glioma. Sequenced here: PBMCs, sampled from a glioma patient whose treatment included an IDH1 peptide vaccine. The chain's CDR3 is CASSGRTGGVTEAFF. The CDR3 bases are TGTGCCAGCAGCGGAAGGACAGGGGGAGTGACTGAAGCTTTCTTT.